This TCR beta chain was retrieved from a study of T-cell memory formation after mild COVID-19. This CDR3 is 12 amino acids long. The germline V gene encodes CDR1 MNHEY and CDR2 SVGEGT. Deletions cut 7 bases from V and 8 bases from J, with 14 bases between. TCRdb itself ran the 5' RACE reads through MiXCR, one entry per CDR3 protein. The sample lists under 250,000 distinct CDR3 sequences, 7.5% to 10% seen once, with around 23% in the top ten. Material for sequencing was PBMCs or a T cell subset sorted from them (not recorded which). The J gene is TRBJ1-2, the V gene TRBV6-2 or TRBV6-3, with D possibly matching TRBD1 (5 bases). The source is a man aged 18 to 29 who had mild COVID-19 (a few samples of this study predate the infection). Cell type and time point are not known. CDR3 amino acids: CASTTRGNGYTF. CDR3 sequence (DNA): TGTGCCAGCACCACACGGGGGAACGGCTACACCTTC.